These 5 T cell receptor beta chains were sequenced from one sample in a study of early T cells in non-severe SARS-CoV-2 infection. TCRdb fed the 5' RACE reads into MiXCR, producing one record per CDR3 protein. This sample yields around 68,000 distinct CDR3 sequences, of which roughly 13% are seen a single time; roughly 1.4% belongs to the top ten. The material sequenced was whole blood, taken at baseline. The source is an adult who was a healthcare worker with PCR-confirmed SARS-CoV-2 infection or an uninfected control (not recorded which).

The chain employs TRBV5-1 and TRBJ1-1, with D tentatively TRBD1 (5 bases). V shed 2 bases and J shed 0 bases, with 11 bases lying between them. Germline CDR1 SGHRS, CDR2 YFSETQ. This CDR3 is 15 amino acids long. The CDR3 DNA sequence: TGCGCCAGCAGCTTTGACAGAGACATGAACACTGAAGCTTTCTTT. Protein: CASSFDRDMNTEAFF.

The sample holds a few counts of this clonotype. This chain links TRBV7-6 with TRBJ1-6; no clear D. The ends were cut back, 5 bases at V and 10 bases at J, with 12 bases in the middle. CDR3 size: 13 residues. CDR1 and CDR2 from the germline V gene are SGHVS and FNYEAQ. CDR3 in amino acids: CASSLRNESPLHF. The CDR3 DNA reads as TGTGCCAGCAGCCTGCGTAACGAATCACCCCTCCACTTT.

The chain carries TRBV12-3 or TRBV12-4 and TRBJ1-3; no clear D. V lost 2 bases and J lost 4, with 9 bases in between. This CDR3 spans 14 amino acids. The CDR3 sequence: CASSLNGQGNTIYF. CDR3 nucleotide sequence: TGTGCCAGCAGTTTAAACGGTCAGGGAAACACCATATATTTT.

This chain connects TRBV6-5 to TRBJ2-1; D is perhaps TRBD2 (5 bases). The V end was cut by 2 bases, the J end by 5 bases, with 7 bases between. Per germline, CDR1 MNHEY and CDR2 SVGAGI. The CDR3 is made up of 13 amino acids. This CDR3 reads CASSYPGNNEQFF. The CDR3 region has the DNA TGTGCCAGCAGTTACCCCGGGAACAATGAGCAGTTCTTC.

In this sample, this clonotype turned up many times. The chain carries TRBV20-1 and TRBJ2-4, with a weak D call TRBD2 (6 bases). Trimming shortened V by 1 base and J by 3 bases, and 10 bases separated the two germline ends. Germline CDR1 reads DFQATT; CDR2 reads SNEGSKA (reference sequence). The length of the CDR3 is 14 residues. The CDR3 nucleotides are TGCAGTGCTAGAGTCGGGGGTCGCAAAAACATTCAGTACTTC. Its protein is CSARVGGRKNIQYF.